This T cell receptor (beta chain) appears in the sequencing data of a study of beta chain features in type 1 diabetes. Across the whole study: Cell yields, gender and age were comparable in patients and healthy donors.

Stem cell-like memory, regulatory, central memory and naive CD4+ cells were sorted via CD45RO/CCR7/CD25/CD127/CD95/CD27. Germline values: CDR1 MNHEY, CDR2 SMNVEV (reference sequence). V was shortened by 2 bases and J by 3 bases, with 10 bases between the two germline ends. The CDR3 is 14 amino acids. What was sequenced were expressed TCRB transcripts, since all of the isolated RNA had been reverse transcribed. Measured with immunoSEQ multiplex PCR; TCRdb has only the in-frame clones, and not every one. This sample has about 160,000 clones; approximately 8.8% occur once, and the top ten carry about 0.7%. Findings and limits, study-wide: Overrepresentation of cells with high TCR expression could result from cDNA sequencing. In every one of the four CD4+ subsets, TCRB CDR3s were moderately but significantly shorter in Type 1 diabetes patients.

About this clone: Its antigen is unidentified.

The V and J genes are TRBV27 and TRBJ1-1, with no clear D. Sequenced: central memory CD4+ T cells from blood. This receptor was taken from a woman in her twenties or thirties with type 1 diabetes. CDR3 residues: CASSLMEADTEAFF. In DNA, the CDR3 is TGTGCCAGCAGTTTAATGGAGGCAGACACTGAAGCTTTCTTT.